This TCR beta chain came from a study of beta chain features in type 1 diabetes. Study-wide context: Examination covered some 99,000,000 sorted cells spanning all samples.

The table lists this clone with a few counts. Reverse transcribing all isolated RNA meant expressed TCRB transcripts were sequenced. Sequencing of naive, central memory and regulatory T cell samples gave an average of around 4 million reads. Sequencing was performed with immunoSEQ multiplex PCR; in TCRdb, only in-frame clones are kept and a portion is missing. This table holds some 150,000 clones, around a tenth found once. A CD45RO/CCR7/CD25/CD127/CD95/CD27 panel sorted naive, central memory, regulatory and stem cell-like memory CD4+ cells. The sequenced material came from central memory CD4+ T cells from blood. This TCR was recovered from a man aged 18-30 years in good health.

CDR3 sequence reads: CASSPRGGDAKNIQYF. Here the CDR3 DNA reads TGTGCCAGCAGCCCAAGAGGGGGAGACGCCAAAAACATTCAGTACTTC. The rearrangement uses TRBV5-6 and TRBJ2-4; maybe TRBD1 (6 bases). The CDR3 runs 16 residues. Germline loops: CDR1 SGHDT, CDR2 YYEEEE. The V gene lost 4 bases and the J gene lost 1 base, with 15 bases spanning the gap.